The 31 T cell receptor beta chains below come from one sample, sequenced in a study of blood T cell repertoires in COVID-19. Sequencing was performed with immunoSEQ multiplex PCR; in TCRdb, only in-frame clones are kept and a portion is missing. Of about 310,000 clones detected, about nine tenths appear once; the ten largest clones hold around a tenth. Material: PBMCs or T cells enriched from blood (not recorded which). The receptors were gathered from a middle-aged woman who had recovered from COVID-19.

This sequence joins TRBV15 and TRBJ2-3; no reliable D call. The CDR3 contains 16 residues. Germline CDR1 is LNHNV and CDR2 is YYDKDF (reference sequence). V lost 0 bases and J 3 bases, leaving 13 bases between the germline ends. The CDR3 loop is CATSRDRSLGTDTQYF. CDR3 nucleotide sequence: TGTGCCACCAGCAGAGATCGGAGTTTAGGAACAGATACGCAGTATTTT.

The chain recombines TRBV25-1 with TRBJ2-1; 9 nucleotides align to TRBD2. CDR1 and CDR2 (germline): MGHDK, SYGVNS. With 2 bases clipped from V and 7 bases from J, the junction kept 15 bases outside the gene matches. The CDR3 spans 18 residues. DNA for the CDR3: TGTGCCAGCAGTGAAACCGGCGGAGGTAGCGGGAGCAGGAATGAGCAGTTCTTC. Its protein product is CASSETGGGSGSRNEQFF.

The CDR3 loop reads CASSIAPGGDYGYTF. Here the CDR3 DNA reads TGTGCCAGTAGTATCGCCCCAGGAGGCGACTATGGCTACACCTTC. V and J are TRBV19 and TRBJ1-2, with D unclear. This CDR3 is built from 15 residues. V lost 3 bases to trimming and J lost 3 bases, with 14 bases between them. Looked up from germline, CDR1 is LNHDA and CDR2 is SQIVND (reference sequence).

This clone appeared a few times. V and J are TRBV7-9 and TRBJ1-5; 9 bases map to TRBD1. Germline V lookup: CDR1 SEHNR, CDR2 FQNEAQ (reference sequence). V trimming: 4 bases; J trimming: 8 bases; junction bases outside the gene matches: 3. The CDR3 has 13 amino acids. The chain's CDR3 is CASSWTGEEPQHF. The CDR3 DNA is TGTGCCAGCAGCTGGACAGGGGAAGAGCCCCAGCATTTT.

V usage is TRBV4-1 and J usage is TRBJ1-4; the match to TRBD1 covers 8 bases. Losses at the gene ends were 4 bases for V and 8 bases for J; bases not matched to a gene: 9. CDR3 size: 15 residues. The germline CDR1 and CDR2 sequences are MGHRA and YSYEKL. The DNA of the CDR3 is TGCGCCAGCAGCCCCGGACAGGGAGGTGAGGAAAAACTGTTTTTT. Protein product: CASSPGQGGEEKLFF.

This chain joins TRBV27 and TRBJ1-2; D might be TRBD1 (6 bases). This CDR3 has 17 residues. Trimming stripped 5 bases from V and 1 base from J, with 20 bases between. Germline V gives CDR1 MNHEY, CDR2 SMNVEV (reference sequence). CDR3 coding DNA: TGTGCCAGCAGTCCGAGAGTGGACAGCCCTCTTAACTATGGCTACACCTTC. Protein product: CASSPRVDSPLNYGYTF.

Regarding this clone: Since no conserved phenylalanine or tryptophan closes the CDR3, a read error is the likely cause. Because the CDR3's place on the DNA is in doubt, the DNA is left out and the CDR3 is given as listed by TCRdb. The V and J genes are TRBV21-1 and TRBJ1-1. TRBV21-1 is shown as a pseudogene. The CDR3 spans 17 residues, counting both ends. This CDR3 is CASSQGLRNPRGEKSLG.

The rearrangement uses TRBV7-3 and TRBJ1-1; possible D gene TRBD1, 6 bases. CDR3 length: 14 amino acids. Germline CDR1 SGHTA, CDR2 FQGTGA. Between the trimmed V and J ends, which lost 5 bases and 5 bases, there was a span of 15 bases. The CDR3 reads CASSLTGSGTEAFF. CDR3 sequence (DNA): TGTGCCAGCAGCCTCACAGGGTCTGGGACTGAAGCTTTCTTT.

This chain connects TRBV5-4 to TRBJ1-2; TRBD1 aligns across 7 bases. The CDR3 contains 16 residues. V shed 5 bases, J shed 1 base, and the junction held 11 bases outside the gene matches. In germline, CDR1 is SGHNT, CDR2 YYREEE (reference sequence). CDR3 bases: TGTGCCAGCAGTTACACCGGACAGGCAATTAACTATGGCTACACCTTC. It yields the protein CASSYTGQAINYGYTF.

The chain uses TRBV6-5 and TRBJ2-6; tentative D call: TRBD1 (5 bases). Germline CDR1 and CDR2: MNHEY and SVGAGI. V was pared by 5 bases and J by 1 base, with 6 bases between. The CDR3 spans 14 residues. Written as DNA, the CDR3 is TGTGCCAGCAGTAGGGGTTCTGGGGCCAACGTCCTGACTTTC. This encodes CASSRGSGANVLTF.

In its sample, this clone was seen once. V gene TRBV18 combines with J gene TRBJ2-7, with TRBD2 identical over 7 bases. The CDR3 contains 14 residues. J gave up 6 bases and V 3 bases, and 8 bases lay outside the gene matches. Germline V gives CDR1 KGHSH, CDR2 LQKENI. CDR3 loop: CASSPSGGGGEQYF. In DNA, the CDR3 is TGTGCCAGCTCACCTAGCGGCGGGGGTGGCGAGCAGTACTTC.

The chain carries TRBV12-3 or TRBV12-4 and TRBJ1-2; TRBD1 is a possible D gene (6 bases). V was clipped by 5 bases and J by 6 bases, with 7 bases between them. The CDR3 contains 11 residues. The CDR3 loop reads CASSTGNGYTF. CDR3 DNA sequence: TGTGCCAGCAGTACAGGGAATGGCTACACCTTC.

This rearrangement joins TRBV3-1 (or the pseudogene TRBV3-2) to TRBJ1-4; 7 nucleotides agree with TRBD1. CDR1 and CDR2 (germline): LGHDT, YNNKEL (reference sequence). V lost 7 bases, J lost 7 bases, and 6 bases stayed unmatched. The CDR3 runs to 13 residues. The CDR3 sequence is CASNLGGGEKLFF. Here the CDR3 DNA reads TGTGCCAGCAACCTAGGGGGCGGTGAAAAACTGTTTTTT.

The chain has TRBV6-5 and TRBJ2-3; the D gene is possibly TRBD2 (6 bases). The CDR3 is 14 residues long. V lost 6 bases to trimming and J lost 4 bases, with 14 bases between them. Germline V lookup: CDR1 MNHEY, CDR2 SVGAGI. The CDR3 region has the DNA TGTGCCAGCAGACCGGGACTCACCCCAGATACGCAGTATTTT. Translation gives CASRPGLTPDTQYF.

The V and J genes are TRBV21-1 and TRBJ1-2; TRBD1 is taken as the D call from the table, unchecked against the DNA. TRBV21-1 is a pseudogene locus. This CDR3 comprises 14 residues. CDR3 protein: CASSSLDRNYGYTF. CDR3 in DNA: TGTGCCAGCAGCAGCTTGGACAGGAACTATGGCTACACCTTC.

The rearrangement uses TRBV7-8 and TRBJ2-1; 9 nucleotides line up with TRBD2. Germline V gene lookup returns CDR1 SGHVS and CDR2 FQNEAQ. This CDR3 has 18 amino acids. The J segment lost 4 bases and the V segment lost 5 bases, leaving 15 bases of the junction unmatched. The CDR3 spells CASSPSTGLAYRYNEQFF. CDR3 nucleotides: TGTGCCAGCAGCCCATCCACGGGACTAGCCTATCGTTACAATGAGCAGTTCTTC.

The chain carries TRBV19 and TRBJ2-1; TRBD2 matches at 7 bases. This CDR3 is 13 amino acids long. The germline V gene has CDR1 LNHDA and CDR2 SQIVND (reference sequence). The ends lost 11 bases at V and 8 bases at J; junction bases unmatched: 12. The CDR3 is CAGSLAEGHEQFF. The CDR3 DNA reads TGTGCCGGTTCCCTAGCGGAAGGGCATGAGCAGTTCTTC.

The V gene is TRBV7-4, the J gene TRBJ1-5; D remains ambiguous. The CDR3 is 13 residues long. Between the trimmed V and J ends, which lost 5 bases and 5 bases, there was a span of 10 bases. Germline assignment: CDR1 SGHVT and CDR2 SQSDAQ. The CDR3 coding sequence is TGTGCCAGCAGCCCCCTCGTAGATCAGCCCCAGCATTTT. This gives the protein CASSPLVDQPQHF. Combining the CDR3 with reference TRBV7-4 and TRBJ1-5 gives the whole variable domain GAGVSQSPRYKVAKRGRDVALRCDSISGHVTLYWYRQTLGQGSEVLTYSQSDAQRDKSGRPSGRFSAERPERSVSTLKIQRTEQGDSAVYLCASSPLVDQPQHFGDGTRLSIL.

The V gene is TRBV19, the J gene TRBJ2-2, with D maybe TRBD2 (5 bases). This CDR3 comprises 14 residues. Germline V lookup: CDR1 LNHDA, CDR2 SQIVND (reference sequence). Trimming took 8 bases from V and 4 from J, leaving 14 bases between them. The DNA for the CDR3 is TGTGCCAGTGCGCGGGCCCCCCTCACCGGGGAGCTGTTTTTT. It yields the protein CASARAPLTGELFF. The full variable domain, with the rest looked up from reference TRBV19 and TRBJ2-2, is DGGITQSPKYLFRKEGQNVTLSCEQNLNHDAMYWYRQDPGQGLRLIYYSQIVNDFQKGDIAEGYSVSREKKESFPLTVTSAQKNPTAFYLCASARAPLTGELFFGEGSRLTVL.

The chain links TRBV19 to TRBJ2-3; TRBD1 matches 9 bases. Germline lookup yields CDR1 LNHDA and CDR2 SQIVND (reference sequence). The trim removed 6 bases at V and 4 bases at J, leaving 5 bases unmatched. CDR3 length: 14 residues. CDR3 sequence reads: CASSTTGGPDTQYF. The CDR3 region has the DNA TGTGCCAGTAGCACAACAGGGGGCCCAGATACGCAGTATTTT.

V is TRBV3-1 (or the pseudogene TRBV3-2) and J is TRBJ2-1; TRBD2 aligns across 10 bases. CDR1 is LGHDT and CDR2 is YNNKEL in the germline V gene (reference sequence). CDR3 length equals 16 residues. Losses at the gene ends were 1 base for V and 8 bases for J; bases not matched to a gene: 8. CDR3 nucleotide sequence: TGTGCCAGCAGCCAAGCTTCAGCGGGGGGGGCGTATGAGCAGTTCTTC. Translated, it gives CASSQASAGGAYEQFF.

V and J are TRBV4-1 and TRBJ2-1; 11 bases map to TRBD2. The CDR3 covers 15 residues. The germline V gene has CDR1 MGHRA and CDR2 YSYEKL. Germline trimming cut 2 bases from V and 9 bases from J; bases unmatched to any gene: 6. This chain's CDR3 is CASSQLAGGQGEQFF. As DNA, the CDR3 is TGCGCCAGCAGCCAACTAGCGGGGGGTCAAGGTGAGCAGTTCTTC.

The genes are TRBV19 and TRBJ1-1; TRBD1 matches 7 bases. Germline-derived CDR1 and CDR2 are LNHDA and SQIVND (reference sequence). The V segment lost 7 bases and the J segment 3 bases; nucleotides outside the gene matches: 8. The CDR3 has 14 residues. The CDR3 is CASKQGRFDTEAFF. DNA for the CDR3: TGTGCCAGTAAACAGGGGCGGTTTGACACTGAAGCTTTCTTT.

The chain couples TRBV5-1 to TRBJ2-3; D unclear. V lost 4 bases and J 0 bases, leaving 9 bases between the germline ends. Germline V gives CDR1 SGHRS, CDR2 YFSETQ. The CDR3 covers 14 residues. CDR3 coding DNA: TGCGCCAGCAGCGGGCAGCTTAGCACAGATACGCAGTATTTT. It translates to CASSGQLSTDTQYF.

The genes are TRBV25-1 and TRBJ1-1; a possible D gene is TRBD1 (6 bases). CDR1 is MGHDK and CDR2 is SYGVNS in the germline V gene. CDR3 length: 11 amino acids. Trimming left V 6 bases short and J 7 bases short, with 9 bases between. The CDR3 loop reads CASRWGHEAFF. The CDR3, as DNA: TGTGCCAGCAGGTGGGGGCATGAAGCTTTCTTT.

The chain recombines TRBV19 with TRBJ2-1; D is ambiguous. Germline V gives CDR1 LNHDA, CDR2 SQIVND (reference sequence). Trimming took 5 bases from V and 0 from J, leaving 14 bases between them. The CDR3 runs to 16 residues. Here the CDR3 DNA reads TGTGCCAGTAGTCTCCAACGAGCGAGCTCCTACAATGAGCAGTTCTTC. This translates into CASSLQRASSYNEQFF.

The rearrangement links TRBV7-2 to TRBJ1-3; D remains ambiguous. Germline V gives CDR1 SGHTA, CDR2 FQGNSA. The CDR3 extends over 16 amino acids. The V gene lost 3 bases and the J gene lost 0 bases, with 12 bases spanning the gap. CDR3 sequence (DNA): TGTGCCAGCAGCTTCGGTCAGGCAGACTCTGGAAACACCATATATTTT. Amino acids: CASSFGQADSGNTIYF.

V gene TRBV6-1 combines with J gene TRBJ2-3; a weak D match, TRBD2 (5 bases). Germline-derived CDR1 and CDR2 are MNHNS and SASEGT. V shed 3 bases and J shed 9 bases, with 22 bases lying between them. The CDR3 contains 16 residues. CDR3 in amino acids: CASSEEPRGPAGTQYF. The CDR3 DNA reads TGTGCCAGCAGTGAGGAACCACGCGGGCCGGCCGGGACGCAGTATTTT.

The genes are TRBV11-3 and TRBJ2-5; 7 bases map to TRBD1. The CDR3 has 14 amino acids. After removal of 4 bases from V and 2 bases from J, the junction contained 4 bases not matched to a gene. Germline V lookup: CDR1 SGHNT, CDR2 YENEEA. The CDR3 nucleotides read TGTGCCAGCAGCTCAGGGGGAAGGCAAGAGACCCAGTACTTC. This encodes CASSSGGRQETQYF.

This clone was seen once. The gene calls are TRBV5-4 and TRBJ2-1, with TRBD2 identical over 9 bases. CDR3 size: 16 residues. J lost 5 bases, V lost 1 base, and 7 bases had no gene match. Germline loops: CDR1 SGHNT, CDR2 YYREEE (reference sequence). The CDR3 loop reads CASSLIRSSGDNEQFF. The CDR3 nucleotides are TGTGCCAGCAGCTTGATTCGGTCTAGCGGGGACAATGAGCAGTTCTTC. The complete variable domain, with remaining parts taken from reference TRBV5-4 and TRBJ2-1, reads ETGVTQSPTHLIKTRGQQVTLRCSSQSGHNTVSWYQQALGQGPQFIFQYYREEENGRGNFPPRFSGLQFPNYSSELNVNALELDDSALYLCASSLIRSSGDNEQFFGPGTRLTVL.

The chain couples TRBV30 to TRBJ2-1; TRBD2 matches at 12 bases. The ends lost 2 bases at V and 2 bases at J; junction bases unmatched: 1. The CDR3 covers 15 residues. The V gene's germline CDR1 is GTSNPN and CDR2 SVGIG (reference sequence). CDR3 region: CAWSPSGGAYNEQFF. DNA for the CDR3: TGTGCCTGGAGTCCTAGCGGGGGGGCCTACAATGAGCAGTTCTTC.